The T cell receptor (beta chain) described here comes from a study of blood T cell repertoires in COVID-19. The table came from immunoSEQ multiplex PCR; TCRdb's copy has only in-frame clones and leaves some out. This table has around 250,000 clones, about 88% appearing once. All recovered Cohort 3 donors got two negative PCRs, got clearance, or saw symptom resolution. The V gene's germline CDR1 is MRHNA and CDR2 SNTAGT. V gave up 0 bases and J gave up 5 bases; unmatched junction bases: 7. This CDR3 spans 16 amino acids. This clonotype was obtained from a woman between 50 and 59 years old who had recovered from COVID-19. The sequencing input was PBMCs or T cells enriched from blood (not recorded which). V usage is TRBV6-4 and J usage is TRBJ2-3, with 8 bases fitting TRBD2. The CDR3 nucleotides read TGTGCCAGCAGTGACTCCGGGGGGGGTTTAGGAGATACGCAGTATTTT. Protein sequence: CASSDSGGGLGDTQYF.